This T cell receptor beta chain was found in a study of long-term antiretroviral therapy in people with HIV. They ran version v3.0 of the immunoSEQ assay at survey level. Produced via immunoSEQ multiplex PCR; TCRdb's table is partial and in-frame only. The table includes roughly 33,000 clones, roughly 97% detected once. CDR1 LGHNA and CDR2 YSLEER come from the germline V gene. The CDR3 contains 13 residues. Trimming stripped 0 bases from V and 6 bases from J, with 9 bases between. This clone was picked up one time. The sample consisted of unsorted PBMCs, taken 6.9 years after starting antiretroviral therapy. The TCR originated in a man aged 30-40 years with HIV. This sequence joins TRBV4-3 and TRBJ2-7; D may be TRBD2 (6 bases). CDR3 coding DNA: TGCGCCAGCAGCCAAGAACTAGCTCTCGAGCAGTACTTC. This encodes CASSQELALEQYF.